Below, 22 T cell receptor beta chains from the same sample are listed, as sequenced in a study of T-cell reconstitution after alpha-beta-depleted transplantation in children. Preparation of the TCRbeta library involved a method that used unique molecular identifiers. From the PCR reads, TCRdb called clonotypes with MiXCR, one entry per CDR3 protein. Among 100,000 to 120,000 distinct CDR3 sequences listed, roughly 6.1% were seen once. The sample in question was PBMCs, mostly from graft donor cells, obtained 360 days after TCRalphabeta/CD19-depleted stem cell transplant. The receptors derive from a male patient aged 2-15 years who had a stem cell transplant for acute lymphoblastic leukemia, so the T cells may come from the graft donor.

The chain joins TRBV5-1 to TRBJ1-2, with a weak D call TRBD1 (6 bases). Deletions cut 4 bases from V and 4 bases from J, with 14 bases between. CDR1 SGHRS and CDR2 YFSETQ come from the germline V gene. The CDR3 spans 14 residues. CDR3: CASSVDRSGYGYTF. The CDR3 region has the DNA TGCGCCAGCAGCGTTGACAGGTCGGGCTATGGCTACACCTTC.

The rearrangement joins TRBV5-5 to TRBJ2-3; 8 nucleotides match TRBD2. J was trimmed by 6 bases and V by 3 bases; bases with no gene match: 6. Germline V gives CDR1 SGHKS, CDR2 YYEKEE (reference sequence). The CDR3 sequence is 14 residues long. CDR3 residues: CASSWLAGHDTQYF. The CDR3 DNA reads as TGTGCCAGCAGCTGGCTAGCGGGTCACGATACGCAGTATTTT. Variable domain in full (rest from reference TRBV5-5 and TRBJ2-3): DAGVTQSPTHLIKTRGQQVTLRCSPISGHKSVSWYQQVLGQGPQFIFQYYEKEERGRGNFPDRFSARQFPNYSSELNVNALLLGDSALYLCASSWLAGHDTQYFGPGTRLTVL.

This clonotype was seen at least ten times. The rearrangement joins TRBV11-2 to TRBJ2-3; the D gene is possibly TRBD1 (6 bases). V was pared by 3 bases and J by 0 bases, with 25 bases between. In germline, CDR1 is SGHAT, CDR2 FQNNGV. The CDR3 covers 20 residues. CDR3 protein: CASSLGRRDKIFTSTDTQYF. Written as DNA, the CDR3 is TGTGCCAGCAGCTTGGGGCGCCGGGACAAGATCTTCACTAGCACAGATACGCAGTATTTT. Full variable domain (rest looked up from reference TRBV11-2 and TRBJ2-3): EAGVAQSPRYKIIEKRQSVAFWCNPISGHATLYWYQQILGQGPKLLIQFQNNGVVDDSQLPKDRFSAERLKGVDSTLKIQPAKLEDSAVYLCASSLGRRDKIFTSTDTQYFGPGTRLTVL.

The V gene is TRBV9, the J gene TRBJ2-3; TRBD2 aligns across 9 bases. This CDR3 is built from 16 residues. Germline CDR1 and CDR2: SGDLS and YYNGEE. Trimming at V came to 0 bases and at J to 4 bases, leaving 6 bases not matched to a gene. The CDR3 spells CASSVGAGGLPDTQYF. In nucleotides, the CDR3 is TGTGCCAGCAGCGTAGGCGCGGGAGGGTTACCAGATACGCAGTATTTT.

This clonotype was observed a few times. The V and J genes are TRBV7-2 and TRBJ1-1; a weak D match, TRBD1 (6 bases). With 3 bases removed from V and 0 bases from J, the gap between germline ends came to 11 bases. The CDR3 runs to 15 residues. Germline CDR1 SGHTA, CDR2 FQGNSA. As DNA, the CDR3 is TGTGCCAGCAGCTTCGACGGGGGGCTGAACACTGAAGCTTTCTTT. It translates to CASSFDGGLNTEAFF.

Many counts were recorded for this clonotype. The chain joins TRBV24-1 to TRBJ2-3; TRBD1 or TRBD2 may be the D gene (5 bases each). This CDR3 is 15 amino acids long. CDR1 is KGHDR and CDR2 is SFDVKD in the germline V gene. Between the trimmed V and J ends, which lost 1 base and 4 bases, there was a span of 11 bases. This CDR3 is CATSDLAVRADTQYF. Here the CDR3 DNA reads TGTGCCACCAGTGATTTAGCGGTCAGGGCAGATACGCAGTATTTT.

This clonotype was counted many times. The gene calls are TRBV5-5 and TRBJ2-7; D is perhaps TRBD1 (5 bases). V was clipped by 5 bases and J by 1 base, with 13 bases between them. This CDR3 is 14 amino acids long. CDR1 is SGHKS, CDR2 YYEKEE, per germline (reference sequence). The DNA for the CDR3 is TGTGCCAGCAGGCCAACTCAGGGTTCCTACGAGCAGTACTTC. It encodes CASRPTQGSYEQYF.

This clonotype was seen a few times. V usage is TRBV7-9 and J usage is TRBJ2-4; D ambiguous. V was trimmed by 1 base and J by 0 bases, leaving 7 bases between them. CDR1 and CDR2 from the germline V gene are SEHNR and FQNEAQ (reference sequence). CDR3 length: 15 residues. This chain's CDR3 is CASSLDRIAKNIQYF. The DNA for the CDR3 is TGTGCCAGCAGCTTAGATCGTATAGCCAAAAACATTCAGTACTTC.

This clonotype was seen repeatedly, ten times or more. This rearrangement joins TRBV2 to TRBJ2-5, with unresolved D. Trimming left V 8 bases short and J 7 bases short, with 8 bases between. CDR1 is SNHLY, CDR2 FYNNEI, per germline. This CDR3 contains 10 residues. The CDR3 DNA is TGTGCCAGCCGTCTAGGGACCCAGTACTTC. Translation: CASRLGTQYF.

Ten or more counts support this clonotype. The J gene is TRBJ2-5, the V gene TRBV2, with a tentative D call TRBD1 (5 bases). Germline V lookup: CDR1 SNHLY, CDR2 FYNNEI. This CDR3 region has 13 residues. V was clipped by 2 bases and J by 2 bases, with 6 bases between them. The CDR3, as DNA: TGTGCCAGCAGTGAACAGGGACAAGAGACCCAGTACTTC. It encodes CASSEQGQETQYF.

The rearrangement uses TRBV4-3 and TRBJ1-1, with D perhaps matching TRBD1 (5 bases). V lost 0 bases and J 0 bases, leaving 11 bases between the germline ends. The CDR3 extends over 16 amino acids. Germline CDR1 is LGHNA and CDR2 is YSLEER. The CDR3 sequence: CASSQDGGRLNTEAFF. DNA for the CDR3: TGCGCCAGCAGCCAAGATGGGGGACGGTTGAACACTGAAGCTTTCTTT.

Many counts were recorded for this clonotype. The rearrangement links TRBV24-1 to TRBJ2-2; no reliable D call. V was pared by 12 bases and J by 0 bases, with 19 bases between. The length of the CDR3 is 16 residues. The germline CDR1 and CDR2 sequences are KGHDR and SFDVKD. Written as DNA, the CDR3 is TGTGCCCTGATAAAGGCGGAAGCCGCGAACACCGGGGAGCTGTTTTTT. Its protein product is CALIKAEAANTGELFF.

There are many counts of this clonotype. The chain recombines TRBV6-2 or TRBV6-3 with TRBJ2-2, with no clear D. Germline values: CDR1 MNHEY, CDR2 SVGEGT. The V end lost 5 bases, the J end lost 3 bases, and 10 bases lay between the germline ends. CDR3 length: 14 amino acids. Written as DNA, the CDR3 is TGTGCCAGCAGTCAGTACCAGTACACCGGGGAGCTGTTTTTT. The encoded protein is CASSQYQYTGELFF.

This clonotype was seen many times. The chain uses TRBV7-9 and TRBJ2-1; no definite D call. The CDR3 spans 15 residues. The V gene lost 1 base and the J gene lost 0 bases, with 7 bases spanning the gap. Germline V gene lookup returns CDR1 SEHNR and CDR2 FQNEAQ (reference sequence). Written as DNA, the CDR3 is TGTGCCAGCAGCTTAGATATCGGCTCCTACAATGAGCAGTTCTTC. This codes for CASSLDIGSYNEQFF.

Ten or more counts support this clonotype. The genes are TRBV7-9 and TRBJ2-1, with 11 bases lining up with TRBD1. This CDR3 is 15 amino acids long. From germline, CDR1 is SEHNR and CDR2 FQNEAQ (reference sequence). V trimming: 7 bases; J trimming: 6 bases; junction bases outside the gene matches: 8. The CDR3 DNA sequence: TGTGCCAGCACCTTGGACAGGGGGCCCCTCAATGAGCAGTTCTTC. Protein: CASTLDRGPLNEQFF.

This clonotype was seen a few times. The V call is TRBV7-9, the J call TRBJ1-1; 7 bases are shared with TRBD1. Germline values: CDR1 SEHNR, CDR2 FQNEAQ (reference sequence). V dropped 5 bases and J dropped 7; count of bases not matched to a gene: 4. CDR3 length equals 12 residues. The CDR3, as DNA: TGTGCCAGCAGCCAGGGGGAAGGTGAAGCTTTCTTT. It is translated as CASSQGEGEAFF.

The sample holds a few counts of this clonotype. The genes are TRBV4-1 and TRBJ2-3; D call uncertain. Trimming shortened V by 3 bases and J by 1 base, and 8 bases separated the two germline ends. CDR1 is MGHRA, CDR2 YSYEKL, per germline. The CDR3 is 14 amino acids. The CDR3 loop is CASSQTLGTDTQYF. CDR3 sequence (DNA): TGCGCCAGCAGCCAGACCCTTGGCACAGATACGCAGTATTTT.

The genes are TRBV7-6 and TRBJ2-6; unclear D gene. Between the trimmed V and J ends, which lost 1 base and 1 base, there was a span of 5 bases. The CDR3 length is 15 residues. Per germline, CDR1 SGHVS and CDR2 FNYEAQ. CDR3 coding DNA: TGTGCCAGCAGCTTAGTCGCTTCTGGGGCCAACGTCCTGACTTTC. Its translation is CASSLVASGANVLTF.

This clonotype was detected a few times. The chain has TRBV4-3 and TRBJ2-7; D is undetermined. The CDR3 has 14 residues. The germline CDR1 and CDR2 sequences are LGHNA and YSLEER. The V end lost 0 bases, the J end lost 4 bases, and 10 bases lay between the germline ends. CDR3 region: CASSQDPSRYEQYF. The CDR3 bases are TGCGCCAGCAGCCAAGACCCCTCAAGGTACGAGCAGTACTTC.

This clonotype was seen repeatedly, ten times or more. The rearrangement joins TRBV12-3 or TRBV12-4 to TRBJ2-1; either TRBD1 or TRBD2 may fit D (5 bases each). CDR3 size: 15 residues. With 9 bases removed from V and 6 bases from J, the gap between germline ends came to 21 bases. The CDR3 DNA reads as TGTGCCAGTAAACTTGGGGGATCCGGGGCCAATGAGCAGTTCTTC. The encoded protein is CASKLGGSGANEQFF.

In this sample, this clonotype turned up a few times. J is TRBJ2-2 and V is TRBV28; 11 bases match TRBD2. CDR3 length equals 15 residues. CDR1 is MDHEN and CDR2 is SYDVKM in the germline V gene. V was pared by 5 bases and J by 6 bases, with 5 bases of the junction left unmatched. This CDR3 reads CASSLSGGASGELFF. As DNA, the CDR3 is TGTGCCAGCAGTCTTAGCGGGGGGGCCTCCGGGGAGCTGTTTTTT.

V usage is TRBV5-4 and J usage is TRBJ2-6, with unresolved D. Germline V gives CDR1 SGHNT, CDR2 YYREEE (reference sequence). CDR3 length: 15 residues. Trimming left V 0 bases short and J 1 base short, with 5 bases between. The CDR3 DNA reads as TGTGCCAGCAGCTTGGACGGGTCTGGGGCCAACGTCCTGACTTTC. Translating gives CASSLDGSGANVLTF.